These 21 T cell receptor beta chains share one sample of origin, sequenced in a study of T cells after yellow fever vaccination. Using its own MiXCR run on the 5' RACE reads, TCRdb lists one record per CDR3 protein. The sample includes 550,000 to 750,000 distinct CDR3 sequences, roughly 12% of them seen just once. Sequenced here: PBMCs, sampled on the day of the yellow fever booster vaccination. The receptor set was obtained from a man between 25 and 39 years old who received the YFV17D yellow fever vaccine.

This rearrangement joins TRBV18 to TRBJ2-3; no firm D call. The germline V gene has CDR1 KGHSH and CDR2 LQKENI. This CDR3 spans 14 amino acids. V was clipped by 6 bases and J by 4 bases, with 14 bases between them. CDR3 sequence: CASSPNWVSDTQYF. Written as DNA, the CDR3 is TGTGCCAGCTCCCCTAACTGGGTTTCAGATACGCAGTATTTT.

This clonotype was recorded a few times. This chain joins TRBV7-2 and TRBJ1-2; 7 bases are a match to TRBD1. This CDR3 contains 15 residues. Per the germline V gene, CDR1 is SGHTA and CDR2 is FQGNSA. V lost 0 bases, J lost 4 bases, and 5 bases stayed unmatched. The DNA of the CDR3 is TGTGCCAGCAGCTTAGCTGGGGACAGTCGCTATGGCTACACCTTC. Translated, it gives CASSLAGDSRYGYTF.

The chain joins TRBV20-1 to TRBJ2-7; 11 nucleotides agree with TRBD2. CDR1 is DFQATT and CDR2 is SNEGSKA in the germline V gene (reference sequence). The CDR3 has 15 amino acids. V lost 6 bases to trimming and J lost 5 bases; unmatched junction nucleotides: 12. CDR3 loop: CSAPKLAGAINEQYF. The CDR3 DNA follows: TGCAGTGCGCCGAAACTAGCGGGAGCGATCAACGAGCAGTACTTC.

This clonotype was seen a few times. The genes are TRBV11-1 and TRBJ2-1; a possible D gene is TRBD2 (6 bases). With 6 bases removed from V and 6 bases from J, the gap between germline ends came to 18 bases. Germline CDR1 and CDR2: SGHAT and FQDESV (reference sequence). CDR3 length: 15 amino acids. The DNA for the CDR3 is TGTGCCAGCAGTTGGGACTCCCCGACGGGCAATGAGCAGTTCTTC. Translation gives CASSWDSPTGNEQFF.

This clonotype was picked up a small number of times. The V gene is TRBV12-3 or TRBV12-4, the J gene TRBJ2-2, with TRBD2 matching over 8 bases. This CDR3 region has 16 residues. With 5 bases clipped from V and 1 base from J, the junction kept 6 bases outside the gene matches. The CDR3 loop reads CASSANSGRNTGELFF. The DNA of the CDR3 is TGTGCCAGCAGTGCCAACAGCGGGAGGAACACCGGGGAGCTGTTTTTT.

This clonotype was seen a few times. CDR3 coding DNA: TGTGCCAGCAGTGAGGGGTCGCACACCTACGAGCAGTACTTC. Translating it yields CASSEGSHTYEQYF. The chain joins TRBV2 to TRBJ2-7, with D uncertain. The CDR3 contains 14 residues. V was shortened by 3 bases and J by 2 bases, with 11 bases between the two germline ends. The germline CDR1 and CDR2 sequences are SNHLY and FYNNEI.

The chain's CDR3 is CASSLEDASSEQYF. For the CDR3, the DNA is TGTGCCAGCAGCTTAGAGGACGCATCATCCGAGCAGTACTTC. This chain joins TRBV7-7 and TRBJ2-7; D is unclear. The CDR3 contains 14 residues. Deletions cut 1 base from V and 6 bases from J, with 13 bases between. From germline, CDR1 is SSHAT and CDR2 FNYEAQ (reference sequence).

This chain uses TRBV20-1 with TRBJ1-3; D not certain. V gave up 5 bases and J gave up 0 bases, with 8 bases separating them. This CDR3 has 13 amino acids. CDR1 DFQATT and CDR2 SNEGSKA come from the germline V gene (reference sequence). CDR3 amino acids: CSAPQYSGNTIYF. The CDR3 region has the DNA TGCAGTGCTCCTCAATACTCTGGAAACACCATATATTTT.

This clonotype was picked up many times. The chain uses TRBV7-2 and TRBJ2-1; D is unresolved. V was cut by 1 base and J by 10 bases, with 17 bases left in between. The germline CDR1 and CDR2 sequences are SGHTA and FQGNSA. The CDR3 sequence is 15 residues long. In DNA, the CDR3 is TGTGCCAGCAGCTTAGATGGGCCTCAAAGAGGCGAGCAGTTCTTC. As protein: CASSLDGPQRGEQFF.

This clonotype was counted a few times. The genes are TRBV24-1 and TRBJ1-2, with 7 positions matching TRBD1. V trimming: 4 bases; J trimming: 1 base; junction bases outside the gene matches: 5. The germline gives CDR1 KGHDR, CDR2 SFDVKD. The CDR3 contains 15 residues. The CDR3 sequence: CATSDPGQDNYGYTF. CDR3 coding DNA: TGTGCCACCAGTGACCCAGGACAGGATAACTATGGCTACACCTTC.

This clonotype was found a few times. V gene TRBV3-1 combines with J gene TRBJ1-1; D gene unclear. V was cut by 4 bases and J by 3 bases, with 18 bases left in between. The germline V gene encodes CDR1 LGHDT and CDR2 YNNKEL (reference sequence). This CDR3 is 16 amino acids long. This CDR3 is CASSPSGFGGYTEAFF. The CDR3 coding sequence is TGTGCCAGCAGCCCTTCCGGTTTCGGAGGGTACACTGAAGCTTTCTTT.

This clonotype was recorded at least ten times. V and J are TRBV5-6 and TRBJ2-5; 9 bases are shared with TRBD1. Germline CDR1 reads SGHDT; CDR2 reads YYEEEE. The CDR3 spans 14 residues. The V gene end was trimmed by 2 bases and the J gene end by 5 bases; junction bases not matched to a gene: 4. CDR3: CASSFMGQGETQYF. The CDR3 bases are TGTGCCAGCAGCTTCATGGGACAGGGCGAGACCCAGTACTTC.

This clonotype has more than one count but fewer than ten. The chain uses TRBV7-2 and TRBJ2-5; weak D call: TRBD1 (6 bases). V lost 3 bases, J lost 4 bases, and 12 bases lay in between. This CDR3 has 14 residues. Germline CDR1 and CDR2: SGHTA and FQGNSA. This chain's CDR3 is CASSFEQGRETQYF. As DNA, the CDR3 is TGTGCCAGCAGCTTCGAACAGGGTCGAGAGACCCAGTACTTC. Supplemented by reference TRBV7-2 and TRBJ2-5, the full variable domain reads GAGVSQSPSNKVTEKGKDVELRCDPISGHTALYWYRQSLGQGLEFLIYFQGNSAPDKSGLPSDRFSAERTGGSVSTLTIQRTQQEDSAVYLCASSFEQGRETQYFGPGTRLLVL.

This clonotype occurred a few times. This rearrangement joins TRBV7-8 to TRBJ2-3; possible D gene TRBD2, 6 bases. Germline V CDR1 and CDR2: SGHVS, FQNEAQ. V lost 10 bases and J 2 bases, leaving 13 bases between the germline ends. The CDR3 totals 13 residues. As DNA, the CDR3 is TGTGCCATCCGGAGGGGAGTCACAGATACGCAGTATTTT. Its translation is CAIRRGVTDTQYF.

The chain links TRBV2 to TRBJ2-7, with unresolved D. CDR1 and CDR2 (germline): SNHLY, FYNNEI. The V and J ends lost 2 bases and 1 base respectively, with 9 bases between them. This CDR3 is 14 amino acids long. CDR3 sequence reads: CASSEIRDSYEQYF. As DNA, the CDR3 is TGTGCCAGCAGTGAAATCCGAGATTCCTACGAGCAGTACTTC.

This clonotype has only a few counts. V and J are TRBV20-1 and TRBJ1-1; TRBD1 agrees at 11 bases. This CDR3 has 14 residues. Germline V gene data show CDR1 as DFQATT and CDR2 as SNEGSKA (reference sequence). Trimming took 6 bases from V and 5 from J; bases not matched to a gene: 8. The CDR3 loop is CSAPGTGGGTEAFF. For the CDR3, the DNA is TGCAGTGCGCCCGGGACAGGGGGAGGTACTGAAGCTTTCTTT.

This clonotype appeared a few times. The genes are TRBV9 and TRBJ2-1, with 10 nucleotides matching TRBD2. This CDR3 has 16 amino acids. V shed 2 bases and J 7 bases; nucleotides not matched to a gene: 9. Germline V lookup: CDR1 SGDLS, CDR2 YYNGEE. CDR3 region: CASSVGRTSGKNEQFF. The CDR3, as DNA: TGTGCCAGCAGCGTCGGCCGGACTAGCGGTAAAAATGAGCAGTTCTTC.

The chain carries TRBV19 and TRBJ2-6, with no clear D. Trimming took 5 bases from V and 4 from J, leaving 12 bases between them. Germline values: CDR1 LNHDA, CDR2 SQIVND (reference sequence). The CDR3 consists of 15 residues. The CDR3 DNA is TGTGCCAGTAGTCCCGCTGGGCTAGGGGCCAACGTCCTGACTTTC. This codes for CASSPAGLGANVLTF.

The V and J genes are TRBV11-2 and TRBJ1-3; D is possibly TRBD1 (5 bases). CDR3 length: 21 amino acids. V was clipped by 0 bases and J by 0 bases, with 24 bases between them. CDR1 is SGHAT, CDR2 FQNNGV, per germline. CDR3 sequence (DNA): TGTGCCAGCAGCTTAGATTCGGGGGGGATTTGGACTTCCACCTCTGGAAACACCATATATTTT. Encoded protein: CASSLDSGGIWTSTSGNTIYF. The whole variable domain, remainder taken from reference TRBV11-2 and TRBJ1-3, is EAGVAQSPRYKIIEKRQSVAFWCNPISGHATLYWYQQILGQGPKLLIQFQNNGVVDDSQLPKDRFSAERLKGVDSTLKIQPAKLEDSAVYLCASSLDSGGIWTSTSGNTIYFGEGSWLTVV.

The sample holds many counts of this clonotype. V gene TRBV12-3 or TRBV12-4 combines with J gene TRBJ2-3; no definite D call. V was clipped by 6 bases and J by 2 bases, with 6 bases between them. This CDR3 region has 12 residues. CDR3 region: CASSLHTDTQYF. Here the CDR3 DNA reads TGTGCCAGCAGCCTACACACAGATACGCAGTATTTT.

The CDR3 DNA reads TGCAGCGGAGAGGGACTAGCGGGAGGACGAAGCTACAATGAGCAGTTCTTC. Protein product: CSGEGLAGGRSYNEQFF. V usage is TRBV29-1 and J usage is TRBJ2-1; 15 bases match TRBD2. The CDR3 contains 17 residues. Germline V gene data show CDR1 as SQVTM and CDR2 as ANQGSEA. Trimming cost V 7 bases and J 3 bases; bases outside gene matches: 10.